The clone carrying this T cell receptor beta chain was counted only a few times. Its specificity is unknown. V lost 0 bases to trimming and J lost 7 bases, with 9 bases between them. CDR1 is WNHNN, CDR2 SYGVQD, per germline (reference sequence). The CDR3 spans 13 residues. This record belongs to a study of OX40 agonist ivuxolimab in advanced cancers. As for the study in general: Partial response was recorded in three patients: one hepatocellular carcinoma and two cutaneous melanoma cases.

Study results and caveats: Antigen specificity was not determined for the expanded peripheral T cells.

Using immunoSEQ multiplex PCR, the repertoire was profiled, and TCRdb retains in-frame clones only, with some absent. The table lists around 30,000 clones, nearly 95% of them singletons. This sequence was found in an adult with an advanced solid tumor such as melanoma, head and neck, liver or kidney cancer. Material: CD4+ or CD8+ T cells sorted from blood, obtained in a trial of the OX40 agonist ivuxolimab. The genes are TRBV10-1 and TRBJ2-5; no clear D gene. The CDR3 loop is CASSESKPGTQYF. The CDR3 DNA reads TGCGCCAGCAGTGAGTCGAAGCCCGGGACCCAGTACTTC.